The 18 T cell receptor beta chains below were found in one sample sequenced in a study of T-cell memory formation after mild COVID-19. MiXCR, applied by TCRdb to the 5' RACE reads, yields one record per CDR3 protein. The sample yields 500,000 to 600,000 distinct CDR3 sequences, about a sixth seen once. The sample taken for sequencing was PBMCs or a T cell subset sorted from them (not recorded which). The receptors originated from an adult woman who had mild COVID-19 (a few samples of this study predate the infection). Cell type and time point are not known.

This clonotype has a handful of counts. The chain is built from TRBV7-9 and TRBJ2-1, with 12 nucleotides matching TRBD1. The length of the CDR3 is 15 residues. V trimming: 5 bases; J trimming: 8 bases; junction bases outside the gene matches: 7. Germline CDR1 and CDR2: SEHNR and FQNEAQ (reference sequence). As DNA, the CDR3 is TGTGCCAGCAGCCGCGGGACAGGGGGCCAAGATGAGCAGTTCTTC. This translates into CASSRGTGGQDEQFF. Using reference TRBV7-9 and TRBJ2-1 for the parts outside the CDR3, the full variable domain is DTGVSQNPRHKITKRGQNVTFRCDPISEHNRLYWYRQTLGQGPEFLTYFQNEAQLEKSRLLSDRFSAERPKGSFSTLEIQRTEQGDSAMYLCASSRGTGGQDEQFFGPGTRLTVL.

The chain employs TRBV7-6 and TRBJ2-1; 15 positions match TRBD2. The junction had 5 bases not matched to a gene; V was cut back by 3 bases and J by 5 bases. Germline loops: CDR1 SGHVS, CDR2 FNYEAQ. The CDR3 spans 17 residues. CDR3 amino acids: CASSLGLAGGIHNEQFF. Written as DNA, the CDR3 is TGTGCCAGCAGCTTGGGACTAGCGGGGGGAATACACAATGAGCAGTTCTTC.

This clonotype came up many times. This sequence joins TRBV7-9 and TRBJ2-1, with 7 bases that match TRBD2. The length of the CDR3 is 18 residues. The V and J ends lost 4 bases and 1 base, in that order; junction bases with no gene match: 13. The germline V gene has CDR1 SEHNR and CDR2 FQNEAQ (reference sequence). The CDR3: CASSSMGGGPVSYNEQFF. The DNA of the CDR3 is TGTGCCAGCAGCTCCATGGGGGGAGGGCCGGTTTCCTACAATGAGCAGTTCTTC.

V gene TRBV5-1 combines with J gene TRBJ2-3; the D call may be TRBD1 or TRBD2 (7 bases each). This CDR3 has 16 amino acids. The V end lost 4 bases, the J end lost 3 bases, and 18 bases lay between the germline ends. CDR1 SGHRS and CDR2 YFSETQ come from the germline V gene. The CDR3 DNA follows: TGCGCCAGCAGCCCCCCTCAGGGGGGAGGGACAGATACGCAGTATTTT. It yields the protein CASSPPQGGGTDTQYF.

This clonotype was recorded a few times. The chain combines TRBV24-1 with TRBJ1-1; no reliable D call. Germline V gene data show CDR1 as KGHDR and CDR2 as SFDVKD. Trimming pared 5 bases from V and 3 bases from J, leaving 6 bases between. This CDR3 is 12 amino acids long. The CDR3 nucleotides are TGTGCCACCAGTGCCGGGGACACTGAAGCTTTCTTT. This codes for CATSAGDTEAFF.

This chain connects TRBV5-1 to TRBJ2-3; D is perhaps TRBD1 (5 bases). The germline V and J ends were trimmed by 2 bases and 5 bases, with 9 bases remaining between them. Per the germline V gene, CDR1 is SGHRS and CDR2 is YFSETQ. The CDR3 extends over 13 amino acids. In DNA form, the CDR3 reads TGCGCCAGCAGCTTCCTAGGACAAGATACGCAGTATTTT. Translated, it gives CASSFLGQDTQYF.

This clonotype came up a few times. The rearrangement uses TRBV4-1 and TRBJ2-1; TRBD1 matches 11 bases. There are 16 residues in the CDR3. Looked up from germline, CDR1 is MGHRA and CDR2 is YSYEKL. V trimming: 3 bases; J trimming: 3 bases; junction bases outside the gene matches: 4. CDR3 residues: CASSHLGTGGYNEQFF. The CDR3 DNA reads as TGCGCCAGCAGCCACCTGGGGACAGGGGGCTACAATGAGCAGTTCTTC.

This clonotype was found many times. The CDR3 DNA reads TGTGCCAGCAGCTTGGACAGGGATAATTCACCCCTCCACTTT. It is translated as CASSLDRDNSPLHF. The chain joins TRBV5-5 to TRBJ1-6; D is possibly TRBD1 (6 bases). CDR1 is SGHKS, CDR2 YYEKEE, per germline (reference sequence). This CDR3 is 14 amino acids long. Trimming took off 0 bases at V and 5 bases at J, with 6 bases between the two ends.

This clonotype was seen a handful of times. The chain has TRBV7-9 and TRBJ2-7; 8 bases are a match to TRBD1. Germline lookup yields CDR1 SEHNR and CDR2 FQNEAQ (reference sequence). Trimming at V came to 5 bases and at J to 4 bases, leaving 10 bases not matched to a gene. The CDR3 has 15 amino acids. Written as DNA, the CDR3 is TGTGCCAGCAGCCCTAGGACAGGGTTTTCGTACGAGCAGTACTTC. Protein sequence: CASSPRTGFSYEQYF.

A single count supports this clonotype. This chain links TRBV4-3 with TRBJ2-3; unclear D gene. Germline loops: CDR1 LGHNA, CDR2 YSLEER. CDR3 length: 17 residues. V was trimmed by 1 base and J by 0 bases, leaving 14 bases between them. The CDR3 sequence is CASSQGRLPTSTDTQYF. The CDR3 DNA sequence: TGCGCCAGCAGCCAAGGTCGACTGCCAACTAGCACAGATACGCAGTATTTT.

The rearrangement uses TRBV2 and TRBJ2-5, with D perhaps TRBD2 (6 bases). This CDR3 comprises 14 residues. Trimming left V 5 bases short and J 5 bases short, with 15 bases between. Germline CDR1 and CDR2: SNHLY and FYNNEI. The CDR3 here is CASSKAGRMETQYF. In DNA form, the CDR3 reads TGTGCCAGCAGTAAGGCGGGGAGGATGGAGACCCAGTACTTC. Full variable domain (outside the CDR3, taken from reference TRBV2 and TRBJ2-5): EPEVTQTPSHQVTQMGQEVILRCVPISNHLYFYWYRQILGQKVEFLVSFYNNEISEKSEIFDDQFSVERPDGSNFTLKIRSTKLEDSAMYFCASSKAGRMETQYFGPGTRLLVL.

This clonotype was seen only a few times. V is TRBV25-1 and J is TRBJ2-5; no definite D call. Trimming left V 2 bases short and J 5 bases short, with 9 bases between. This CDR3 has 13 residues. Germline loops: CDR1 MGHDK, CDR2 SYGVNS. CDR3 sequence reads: CASSEGPKETQYF. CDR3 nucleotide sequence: TGTGCCAGCAGTGAAGGTCCTAAGGAGACCCAGTACTTC.

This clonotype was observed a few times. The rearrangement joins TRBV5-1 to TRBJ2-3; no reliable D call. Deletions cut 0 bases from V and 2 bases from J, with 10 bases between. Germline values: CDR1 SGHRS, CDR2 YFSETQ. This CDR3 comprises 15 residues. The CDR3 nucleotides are TGCGCCAGCAGCTTGGATGGGGTGGACACAGATACGCAGTATTTT. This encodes CASSLDGVDTDTQYF.

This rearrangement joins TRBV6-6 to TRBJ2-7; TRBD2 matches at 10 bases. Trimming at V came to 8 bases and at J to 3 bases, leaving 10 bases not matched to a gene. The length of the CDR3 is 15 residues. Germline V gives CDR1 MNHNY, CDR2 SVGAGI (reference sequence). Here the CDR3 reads CASREGLASNYEQYF. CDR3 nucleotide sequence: TGTGCCAGCCGGGAGGGACTAGCGAGCAACTACGAGCAGTACTTC.

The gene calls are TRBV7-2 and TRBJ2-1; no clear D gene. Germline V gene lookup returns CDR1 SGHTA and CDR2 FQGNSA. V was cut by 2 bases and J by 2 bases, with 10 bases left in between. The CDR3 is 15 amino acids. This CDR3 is CASSLRQGTYNEQFF. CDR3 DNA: TGTGCCAGCAGCTTAAGGCAAGGTACCTACAATGAGCAGTTCTTC.

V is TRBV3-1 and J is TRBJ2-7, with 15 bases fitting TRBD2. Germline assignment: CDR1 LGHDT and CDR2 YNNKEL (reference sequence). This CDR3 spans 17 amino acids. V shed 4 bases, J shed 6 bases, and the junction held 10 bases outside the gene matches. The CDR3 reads CASSRRTSGRAFPEQYF. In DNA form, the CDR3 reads TGTGCCAGCAGCCGCCGGACTAGCGGGAGGGCCTTTCCCGAGCAGTACTTC.

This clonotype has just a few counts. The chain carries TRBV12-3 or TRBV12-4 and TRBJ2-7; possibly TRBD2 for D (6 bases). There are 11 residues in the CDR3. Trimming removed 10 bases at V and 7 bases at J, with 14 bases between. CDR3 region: CATSKAGEQYF. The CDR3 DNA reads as TGTGCCACCTCGAAAGCGGGTGAGCAGTACTTC.

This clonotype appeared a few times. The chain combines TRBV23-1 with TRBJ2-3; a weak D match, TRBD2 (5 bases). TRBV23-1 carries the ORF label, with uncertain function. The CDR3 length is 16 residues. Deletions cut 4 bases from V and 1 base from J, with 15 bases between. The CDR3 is CASSLSWEIRTDTQYF. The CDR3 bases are TGCGCCAGCAGTCTCTCATGGGAGATACGCACAGATACGCAGTATTTT.